What follows are 25 T cell receptor beta chains derived from one specimen sequenced in a study of OX40 agonist ivuxolimab in advanced cancers. Clones were read by immunoSEQ multiplex PCR, and TCRdb kept only the in-frame ones, dropping some. The table records fewer than 90,000 clones, over 75% of them present only once. The sample consisted of CD4+ or CD8+ T cells sorted from blood, taken in a trial of the OX40 agonist ivuxolimab. These receptors came from an adult with an advanced solid tumor such as melanoma, head and neck, liver or kidney cancer.

The CDR3 loop reads CASSEAPGGGDSPLHF. In nucleotides, the CDR3 is TGTGCCAGCAGTGAAGCGCCAGGGGGGGGTGATTCACCCCTCCACTTT. The V call is TRBV6-1, the J call TRBJ1-6, with 7 bases matching TRBD1. The CDR3 spans 16 residues. V shed 0 bases, J shed 8 bases, and the junction held 7 bases outside the gene matches. The germline gives CDR1 MNHNS, CDR2 SASEGT.

The chain employs TRBV7-8 and TRBJ2-7; unclear D gene. Germline V CDR1 and CDR2: SGHVS, FQNEAQ. This CDR3 is built from 11 residues. The V end was cut by 5 bases, the J end by 6 bases, with 8 bases between. CDR3 in DNA: TGTGCCAGCAGCGAAGGAAGCGAGCAGTACTTC. As protein: CASSEGSEQYF.

The rearrangement uses TRBV11-2 and TRBJ2-2, with D possibly matching TRBD2 (6 bases). Between the trimmed V and J ends, which lost 6 bases and 4 bases, there was a span of 21 bases. Per the germline V gene, CDR1 is SGHAT and CDR2 is FQNNGV. CDR3 length: 17 amino acids. The CDR3 DNA sequence: TGTGCCAGCAGTCCAACGGACTACCTCAGACTCACCGGGGAGCTGTTTTTT. Translation gives CASSPTDYLRLTGELFF.

V is TRBV6-4 and J is TRBJ2-6; the match to TRBD1 covers 9 bases. Germline CDR1 is MRHNA and CDR2 is SNTAGT. V lost 5 bases and J lost 1; bases outside the gene matches: 6. This CDR3 has 17 amino acids. CDR3 in DNA: TGTGCCAGCAGTCAATATGGGACAGGGTCTGGGGCCAACGTCCTGACTTTC. As protein: CASSQYGTGSGANVLTF.

The genes are TRBV6-6 and TRBJ2-7; 10 bases are a match to TRBD1. In germline, CDR1 is MNHNY, CDR2 SVGAGI (reference sequence). The CDR3 has 14 amino acids. With 5 bases clipped from V and 4 bases from J, the junction kept 5 bases outside the gene matches. CDR3 protein: CASSPRDRGYEQYF. In nucleotides, the CDR3 is TGTGCCAGCAGTCCCCGGGACAGGGGTTACGAGCAGTACTTC.

This clone has only one observation. This chain uses TRBV12-5 with TRBJ1-5; 7 bases fit TRBD1. V shed 3 bases and J 1 base; nucleotides not matched to a gene: 6. CDR3 size: 16 residues. The germline gives CDR1 LGHNT, CDR2 FRNRAP. The CDR3 DNA is TGTGCTAGTGGTTTAACCCCGGGACAGAGCAATCAGCCCCAGCATTTT. This translates into CASGLTPGQSNQPQHF.

This clone has only a few counts. This sample includes further DNA sequences coding for the same CDR3. The J gene is TRBJ1-1, the V gene TRBV5-1; D might be TRBD1 (6 bases). Germline CDR1 SGHRS, CDR2 YFSETQ. Trimming left V 3 bases short and J 1 base short, with 10 bases between. The length of the CDR3 is 14 residues. The CDR3 protein is CASSSTGGNTEAFF. CDR3 DNA sequence: TGCGCCAGCAGCTCGACAGGTGGGAACACTGAAGCTTTCTTT.

The rearrangement links TRBV2 to TRBJ2-2; possible D gene TRBD2, 6 bases. The CDR3 contains 18 residues. In germline, CDR1 is SNHLY, CDR2 FYNNEI. V was shortened by 5 bases and J by 7 bases, with 26 bases between the two germline ends. CDR3 sequence: CASSPSLTPGTGGGELFF. The CDR3 coding sequence is TGTGCCAGCAGTCCATCCCTAACCCCCGGGACTGGTGGCGGGGAGCTGTTTTTT.

The chain links TRBV5-8 to TRBJ2-1, with TRBD2 as a possible D gene (6 bases). Germline CDR1 reads SGHTS; CDR2 reads YDEGEE. The CDR3 contains 16 residues. V lost 3 bases and J 2 bases, leaving 15 bases between the germline ends. The CDR3 nucleotides read TGTGCCAGCAGCTCCACCCAGCGGGCGGCCTACAATGAGCAGTTCTTC. This encodes CASSSTQRAAYNEQFF.

The chain recombines TRBV27 with TRBJ2-6; TRBD1 might be the D (5 bases). Looked up from germline, CDR1 is MNHEY and CDR2 is SMNVEV (reference sequence). The CDR3 contains 15 residues. V was shortened by 8 bases and J by 0 bases, with 11 bases between the two germline ends. CDR3 coding DNA: TGTGCCAGCCGTACAGGATCCTCTGGGGCCAACGTCCTGACTTTC. Protein: CASRTGSSGANVLTF.

The V and J genes are TRBV14 and TRBJ1-1; D is possibly TRBD1 (5 bases). Germline V gives CDR1 SGHDN, CDR2 FVKESK. CDR3 size: 17 residues. Trimming shortened V by 0 bases and J by 5 bases, and 19 bases separated the two germline ends. As DNA, the CDR3 is TGTGCCAGCAGCCAAGACTTCAGCTGGGGCGCGAGTACTGAAGCTTTCTTT. This codes for CASSQDFSWGASTEAFF.

The chain links TRBV2 to TRBJ2-7, with TRBD1 identical over 7 bases. The CDR3 has 13 residues. Germline CDR1 SNHLY, CDR2 FYNNEI. The J segment lost 2 bases and the V segment lost 10 bases, leaving 8 bases of the junction unmatched. Here the CDR3 reads CATTTGPAYEQYF. The CDR3 nucleotides read TGTGCCACCACGACAGGGCCGGCCTACGAGCAGTACTTC.

Notes on this clone: Germline and junction disagree at one end, which may indicate a read error. The chain recombines TRBV7-3 with TRBJ1-1; a possible D gene is TRBD1 (5 bases). This CDR3 region has 15 residues. From germline, CDR1 is SGHTA and CDR2 FQGTGA. CDR3 nucleotide sequence: TGTGCCAGCAGCTTAGGGGGAGGGGCGGTCACTGAGGCTTTCTTT. It codes for CASSLGGGAVTEAFF.

The chain recombines TRBV28 with TRBJ1-4, with 9 bases aligning to TRBD1. Looked up from germline, CDR1 is MDHEN and CDR2 is SYDVKM. V lost 4 bases, J lost 16 bases, and 10 bases stayed unmatched. This CDR3 is 13 amino acids long. The CDR3 bases are TGTGCCAGCAGTTCCCTGTACCCGGGACAGGGGTTTTTT. This translates into CASSSLYPGQGFF.

The genes are TRBV7-2 and TRBJ2-7, with D hard to call. This CDR3 comprises 17 residues. The germline V gene encodes CDR1 SGHTA and CDR2 FQGNSA. Trimming removed 1 base from V and 1 base from J, with 17 bases in between. CDR3 amino acids: CASSLGALAAASYEQYF. CDR3 nucleotide sequence: TGTGCCAGCAGCTTAGGGGCGTTGGCGGCAGCTTCCTACGAGCAGTACTTC.

The chain couples TRBV5-1 to TRBJ1-4; D unresolved. Per germline, CDR1 SGHRS and CDR2 YFSETQ. Trimming removed 0 bases from V and 5 bases from J, with 8 bases in between. The CDR3 has 14 residues. CDR3 protein: CASSLGQKNEKLFF. DNA for the CDR3: TGCGCCAGCAGCTTGGGGCAGAAAAATGAAAAACTGTTTTTT.

The rearrangement joins TRBV2 to TRBJ2-6; no clear D gene. Germline CDR1 is SNHLY and CDR2 is FYNNEI. The CDR3 length is 15 residues. V was pared by 5 bases and J by 0 bases, with 8 bases between. CDR3 loop: CASSKTFSGANVLTF. DNA for the CDR3: TGTGCCAGCAGTAAAACGTTCTCTGGGGCCAACGTCCTGACTTTC. The entire variable domain, with the rest obtained from reference TRBV2 and TRBJ2-6, is as follows: EPEVTQTPSHQVTQMGQEVILRCVPISNHLYFYWYRQILGQKVEFLVSFYNNEISEKSEIFDDQFSVERPDGSNFTLKIRSTKLEDSAMYFCASSKTFSGANVLTFGAGSRLTVL.

The genes are TRBV19 and TRBJ1-4, with unresolved D. V lost 3 bases and J lost 6, with 11 bases in between. Germline V CDR1 and CDR2: LNHDA, SQIVND (reference sequence). CDR3 length equals 14 residues. As DNA, the CDR3 is TGTGCCAGTAGTATTATAAGTTTCGATGAAAAACTGTTTTTT. Translating it yields CASSIISFDEKLFF.

This clone showed up just once. CDR3 protein: CASSDRASGANVLTF. The CDR3, as DNA: TGTGCCAGCAGTGATCGGGCCTCTGGGGCCAACGTCCTGACTTTC. This chain connects TRBV6-1 to TRBJ2-6; D unresolved. The CDR3 covers 15 residues. Germline assignment: CDR1 MNHNS and CDR2 SASEGT. With 3 bases removed from V and 0 bases from J, the gap between germline ends came to 6 bases.

This clone was found once. The chain combines TRBV5-1 with TRBJ1-4; a possible D gene is TRBD1 (6 bases). The CDR3 length is 14 residues. The germline V gene has CDR1 SGHRS and CDR2 YFSETQ. V dropped 4 bases and J dropped 4 bases, with 11 bases sitting between them. The CDR3 is CASSPGTNNEKLFF. CDR3 nucleotide sequence: TGCGCCAGCAGCCCCGGGACAAATAATGAAAAACTGTTTTTT.

V gene TRBV7-9 combines with J gene TRBJ2-2; D is uncertain. V lost 3 bases and J lost 0, with 8 bases in between. The CDR3 is made up of 15 amino acids. CDR1 SEHNR and CDR2 FQNEAQ come from the germline V gene (reference sequence). CDR3 coding DNA: TGTGCCAGCAGCTTCGGGTCGCCGAACACCGGGGAGCTGTTTTTT. Protein sequence: CASSFGSPNTGELFF.

Comments on this clone: A junction boundary mismatches the germline segment, possibly from a read error. The CDR3 DNA follows: TGTGCCTGGAATCGGAACACTAAAGCTTTCTTT. Its protein product is CAWNRNTKAFF. V is TRBV30 and J is TRBJ1-1, with unresolved D. Germline V gene sequence: CDR1 GTSNPN, CDR2 SVGIG (reference sequence). The CDR3 is 11 amino acids.

CDR3 sequence (DNA): TGTGCCAGTAGTATTCAGACCGGACTAGGCGGGTTTAGAGATACGCAGTATTTT. Its protein is CASSIQTGLGGFRDTQYF. The gene calls are TRBV19 and TRBJ2-3; 7 bases are a match to TRBD2. After removal of 3 bases from V and 5 bases from J, the junction contained 17 bases not matched to a gene. The CDR3 runs 18 residues. Germline V gene lookup returns CDR1 LNHDA and CDR2 SQIVND (reference sequence). Full variable domain (outside the CDR3, taken from reference TRBV19 and TRBJ2-3): DGGITQSPKYLFRKEGQNVTLSCEQNLNHDAMYWYRQDPGQGLRLIYYSQIVNDFQKGDIAEGYSVSREKKESFPLTVTSAQKNPTAFYLCASSIQTGLGGFRDTQYFGPGTRLTVL.

The rearrangement uses TRBV28 and TRBJ1-1; D is unclear. The CDR3 runs 13 residues. The germline gives CDR1 MDHEN, CDR2 SYDVKM. V lost 7 bases and J 1 base, leaving 10 bases between the germline ends. CDR3 region: CASNKRGNTEAFF. CDR3 sequence (DNA): TGTGCCAGCAATAAGCGGGGGAACACTGAAGCTTTCTTT.

The gene calls are TRBV5-5 and TRBJ2-7; TRBD1 matches at 9 bases. The J segment lost 3 bases and the V segment lost 5 bases, leaving 9 bases of the junction unmatched. The germline V gene has CDR1 SGHKS and CDR2 YYEKEE (reference sequence). The CDR3 covers 15 residues. CDR3 DNA: TGTGCCAGCAGGCCGGAACAGGGGGCCCGCTACGAGCAGTACTTC. This sequence encodes CASRPEQGARYEQYF. Based on the CDR3 plus reference TRBV5-5 and TRBJ2-7, the full variable domain is DAGVTQSPTHLIKTRGQQVTLRCSPISGHKSVSWYQQVLGQGPQFIFQYYEKEERGRGNFPDRFSARQFPNYSSELNVNALLLGDSALYLCASRPEQGARYEQYFGPGTRLTVT.